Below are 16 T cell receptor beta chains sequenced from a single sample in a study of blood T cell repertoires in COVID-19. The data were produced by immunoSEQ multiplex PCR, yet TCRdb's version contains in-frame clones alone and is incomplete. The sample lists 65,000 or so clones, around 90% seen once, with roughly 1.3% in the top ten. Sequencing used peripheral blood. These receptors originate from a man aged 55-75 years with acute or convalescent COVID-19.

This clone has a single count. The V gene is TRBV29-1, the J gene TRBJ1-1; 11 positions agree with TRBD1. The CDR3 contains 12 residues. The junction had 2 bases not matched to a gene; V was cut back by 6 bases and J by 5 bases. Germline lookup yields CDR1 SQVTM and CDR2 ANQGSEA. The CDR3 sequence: CSVGQGATEAFF. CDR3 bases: TGCAGCGTCGGACAGGGGGCGACTGAAGCTTTCTTT.

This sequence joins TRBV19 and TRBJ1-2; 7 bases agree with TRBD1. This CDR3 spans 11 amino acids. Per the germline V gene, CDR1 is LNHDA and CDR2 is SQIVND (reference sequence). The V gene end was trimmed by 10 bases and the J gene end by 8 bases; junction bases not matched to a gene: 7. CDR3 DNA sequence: TGTGCCACCCGTAACAGGGGAGGCTACACCTTC. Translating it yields CATRNRGGYTF.

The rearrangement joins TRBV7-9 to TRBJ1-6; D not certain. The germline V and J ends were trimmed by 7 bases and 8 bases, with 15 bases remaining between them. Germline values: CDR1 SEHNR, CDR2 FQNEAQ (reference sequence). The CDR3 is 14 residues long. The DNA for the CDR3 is TGTGCCAGCAACCCGGGGTCCGGGTATTCACCCCTCCACTTT. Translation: CASNPGSGYSPLHF.

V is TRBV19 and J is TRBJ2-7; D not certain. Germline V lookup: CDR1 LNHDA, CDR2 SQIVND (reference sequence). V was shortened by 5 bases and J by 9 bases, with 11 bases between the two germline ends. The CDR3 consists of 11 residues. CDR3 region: CASSLGRRQYF. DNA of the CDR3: TGTGCCAGTAGTCTTGGCCGCAGGCAGTACTTC.

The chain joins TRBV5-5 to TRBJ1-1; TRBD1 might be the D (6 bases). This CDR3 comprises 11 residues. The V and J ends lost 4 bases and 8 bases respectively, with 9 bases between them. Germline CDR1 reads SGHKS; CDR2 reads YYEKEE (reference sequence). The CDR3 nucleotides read TGTGCCAGCAGCAGGACAGAAGAAGCTTTCTTT. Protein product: CASSRTEEAFF.

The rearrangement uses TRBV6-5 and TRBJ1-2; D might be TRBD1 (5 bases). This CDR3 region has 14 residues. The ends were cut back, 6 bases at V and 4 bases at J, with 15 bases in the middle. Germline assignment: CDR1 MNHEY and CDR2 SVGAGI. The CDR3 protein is CASSPTGAGYGYTF. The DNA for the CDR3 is TGTGCCAGCAGCCCCACAGGAGCAGGCTATGGCTACACCTTC.

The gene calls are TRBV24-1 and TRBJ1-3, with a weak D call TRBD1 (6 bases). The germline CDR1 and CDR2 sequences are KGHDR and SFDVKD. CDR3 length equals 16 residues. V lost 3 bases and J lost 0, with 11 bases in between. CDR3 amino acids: CATSDLRDNSGNTIYF. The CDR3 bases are TGTGCCACCAGTGATCTAAGGGACAACTCTGGAAACACCATATATTTT.

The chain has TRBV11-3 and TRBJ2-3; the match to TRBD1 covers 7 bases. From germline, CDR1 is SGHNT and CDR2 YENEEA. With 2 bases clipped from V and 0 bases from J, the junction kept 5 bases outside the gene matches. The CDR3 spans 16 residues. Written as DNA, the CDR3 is TGTGCCAGCAGCTTACATGAGACAGGGAGCACAGATACGCAGTATTTT. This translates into CASSLHETGSTDTQYF. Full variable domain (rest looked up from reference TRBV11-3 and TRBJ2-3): EAGVVQSPRYKIIEKKQPVAFWCNPISGHNTLYWYLQNLGQGPELLIRYENEEAVDDSQLPKDRFSAERLKGVDSTLKIQPAELGDSAVYLCASSLHETGSTDTQYFGPGTRLTVL.

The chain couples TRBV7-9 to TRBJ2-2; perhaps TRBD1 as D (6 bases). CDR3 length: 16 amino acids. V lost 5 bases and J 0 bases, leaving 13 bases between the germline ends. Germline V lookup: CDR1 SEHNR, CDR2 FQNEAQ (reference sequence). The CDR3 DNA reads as TGTGCCAGCAGCGGGAACAGGGCTTCGAACACCGGGGAGCTGTTTTTT. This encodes CASSGNRASNTGELFF.

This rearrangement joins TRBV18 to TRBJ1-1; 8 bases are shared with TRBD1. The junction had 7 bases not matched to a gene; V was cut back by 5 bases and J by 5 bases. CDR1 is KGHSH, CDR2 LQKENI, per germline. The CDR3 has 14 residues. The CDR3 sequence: CASSSTGVGTEAFF. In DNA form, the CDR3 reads TGTGCCAGCTCATCGACAGGGGTTGGTACTGAAGCTTTCTTT. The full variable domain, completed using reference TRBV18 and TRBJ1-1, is NAGVMQNPRHLVRRRGQEARLRCSPMKGHSHVYWYRQLPEEGLKFMVYLQKENIIDESGMPKERFSAEFPKEGPSILRIQQVVRGDSAAYFCASSSTGVGTEAFFGQGTRLTVV.

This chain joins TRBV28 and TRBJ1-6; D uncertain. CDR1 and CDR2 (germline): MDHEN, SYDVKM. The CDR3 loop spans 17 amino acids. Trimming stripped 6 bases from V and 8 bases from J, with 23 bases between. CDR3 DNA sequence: TGTGCCAGCAGCCTACCCCAAGGACTTTTATCTTATTCACCCCTCCACTTT. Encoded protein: CASSLPQGLLSYSPLHF.

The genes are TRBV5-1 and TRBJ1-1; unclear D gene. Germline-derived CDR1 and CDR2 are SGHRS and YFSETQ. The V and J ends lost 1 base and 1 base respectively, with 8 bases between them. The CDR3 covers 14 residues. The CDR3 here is CASSLITSNTEAFF. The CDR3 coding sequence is TGCGCCAGCAGCTTGATAACTTCGAACACTGAAGCTTTCTTT.

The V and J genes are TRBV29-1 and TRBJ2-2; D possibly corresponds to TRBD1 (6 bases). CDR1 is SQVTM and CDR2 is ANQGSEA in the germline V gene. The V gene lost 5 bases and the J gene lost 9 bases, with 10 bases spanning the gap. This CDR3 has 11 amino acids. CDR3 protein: CSVSGVRELFF. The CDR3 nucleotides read TGCAGCGTTTCAGGGGTCCGGGAGCTGTTTTTT.

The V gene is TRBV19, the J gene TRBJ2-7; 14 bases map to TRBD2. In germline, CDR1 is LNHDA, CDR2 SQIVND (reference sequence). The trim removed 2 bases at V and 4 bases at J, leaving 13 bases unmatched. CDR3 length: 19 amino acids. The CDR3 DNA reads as TGTGCCAGTAGTATATCCTACCGTGGACTAGCGGGGGGAGTATACGAGCAGTACTTC. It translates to CASSISYRGLAGGVYEQYF.

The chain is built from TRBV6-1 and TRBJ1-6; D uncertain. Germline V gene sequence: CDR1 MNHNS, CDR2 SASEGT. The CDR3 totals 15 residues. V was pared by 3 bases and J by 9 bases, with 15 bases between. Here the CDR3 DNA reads TGTGCCAGCAGTGAGAACGTGGCCCTTGGTTCACCCCTCCACTTT. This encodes CASSENVALGSPLHF.

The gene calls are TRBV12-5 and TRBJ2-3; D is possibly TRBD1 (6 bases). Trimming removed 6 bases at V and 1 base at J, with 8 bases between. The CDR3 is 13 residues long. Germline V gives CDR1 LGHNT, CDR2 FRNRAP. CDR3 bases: TGTGCTAGTGGACCAGGGGGCACAGATACGCAGTATTTT. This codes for CASGPGGTDTQYF.